The clone carrying this T cell receptor beta chain was found a few times. Its cognate antigen is unknown. This CDR3 has 17 residues. CDR1 MGHRA and CDR2 YSYEKL come from the germline V gene. V lost 1 base to trimming and J lost 4 bases; unmatched junction nucleotides: 10. The TCR cDNA carried a universal primer site and UMIs from 5'RACE template switching. One entry per CDR3 protein results from TCRdb running MiXCR on the 5' RACE reads. The repertoire holds some 600,000 distinct CDR3 sequences, with roughly 17% as singletons. The data originate from a study of T cells after yellow fever vaccination. Study findings and constraints: Most clones from primary vaccination resurfaced after the booster (approximately 97% CD4, 88% CD8).

The origin of this receptor is a man between 18 and 29 years old who received the YFV17D yellow fever vaccine. The genes are TRBV4-1 and TRBJ2-3, with 8 bases matching TRBD2. Specimen: PBMCs, collected 5 days after the first yellow fever vaccination. The CDR3 sequence: CASSQGRGLVSADTQYF. The CDR3 DNA reads TGCGCCAGCAGCCAAGGGCGGGGACTAGTGTCAGCAGATACGCAGTATTTT.